A selection of T cell receptor beta chains follows, all from one sample in a study of T cell repertoires in cytomegalovirus infection. TCRdb re-called the reads through MiXCR, storing one row per CDR3 protein. The table lists 170,000 or so distinct CDR3 sequences, over 13% of them singletons. Sequenced material: PBMCs. All receptors derive from a human donor in good health (CMV status not recorded). Some clones in this sample may be carry-over from other donors' samples. Both conserved end residues are part of each CDR3. The order of the fields is V gene, D gene, J gene, CDR3 length, clone size, CDR3 protein, CDR3 DNA. A D gene is named only where the DNA matches it firmly. Clone size is stated in some rows and not others, as once, few, many or a class when expanded.

v_call: TRBV7-8; d_call: .; j_call: TRBJ1-1; cdr3_length: 14; clone_size: many; cdr3_aa: CASSERQGRTEAFF; cdr3_nt: TGTGCCAGCAGCGAAAGGCAGGGGAGGACTGAAGCTTTCTTT
v_call: TRBV7-2; d_call: TRBD1; j_call: TRBJ2-1; cdr3_length: 15; clone_size: .; cdr3_aa: CASSSDRGSYNERFF; cdr3_nt: TGTGCCAGCAGCTCCGACAGGGGCTCCTACAATGAGCGGTTCTTC
v_call: TRBV5-1; d_call: .; j_call: TRBJ2-7; cdr3_length: 13; clone_size: many; cdr3_aa: CASSLQGSYEQYF; cdr3_nt: TGTGCCAGCAGCTTACAGGGTTCCTACGAGCAGTACTTC
v_call: TRBV30; d_call: .; j_call: TRBJ1-1; cdr3_length: 14; clone_size: .; cdr3_aa: CAWSPGRRGTEAFF; cdr3_nt: TGTGCCTGGAGTCCAGGACGGCGGGGGACTGAAGCTTTCTTT
v_call: TRBV6-2/TRBV6-3; d_call: TRBD1; j_call: TRBJ2-1; cdr3_length: 14; clone_size: many; cdr3_aa: CASRNRGYYNEQFF; cdr3_nt: TGTGCCAGCAGAAACAGGGGCTACTACAATGAGCAGTTCTTC
v_call: TRBV30; d_call: .; j_call: TRBJ1-5; cdr3_length: 15; clone_size: .; cdr3_aa: CAWSAGDSGNQPQHF; cdr3_nt: TGTGCCTGGAGTGCGGGGGATAGTGGGAATCAGCCCCAGCATTTT
v_call: TRBV7-2; d_call: .; j_call: TRBJ1-5; cdr3_length: 14; clone_size: many; cdr3_aa: CASSVHGENQPQHF; cdr3_nt: TGTGCCAGCAGCGTACACGGTGAGAATCAGCCCCAGCATTTT
v_call: TRBV5-1; d_call: .; j_call: TRBJ1-2; cdr3_length: 14; clone_size: .; cdr3_aa: CASSAAQVNYGYTF; cdr3_nt: TGCGCCAGCAGCGCCGCGCAGGTTAACTATGGCTACACCTTC
v_call: TRBV7-9; d_call: .; j_call: TRBJ1-5; cdr3_length: 15; clone_size: .; cdr3_aa: CASSLNTGRKQPQHF; cdr3_nt: TGTGCCAGCAGCCTCAATACAGGGCGTAAGCAGCCCCAGCATTTT
v_call: TRBV7-9; d_call: .; j_call: TRBJ1-1; cdr3_length: 13; clone_size: many; cdr3_aa: CASSLRSDTEAFF; cdr3_nt: TGTGCCAGCAGCTTAAGGTCCGATACTGAAGCTTTCTTT
v_call: TRBV11-2; d_call: TRBD1; j_call: TRBJ2-1; cdr3_length: 14; clone_size: many; cdr3_aa: CASSPRQGPNEQFF; cdr3_nt: TGTGCCAGCAGCCCCCGACAGGGACCGAATGAGCAGTTCTTC
v_call: TRBV7-8; d_call: .; j_call: TRBJ2-2; cdr3_length: 18; clone_size: many; cdr3_aa: CASSLWTRREDDGGELFF; cdr3_nt: TGTGCCAGCAGCTTATGGACGCGGCGGGAAGATGATGGCGGGGAGCTGTTTTTT
v_call: TRBV29-1; d_call: .; j_call: TRBJ1-1; cdr3_length: 14; clone_size: few; cdr3_aa: CSVSPASLNTEAFF; cdr3_nt: TGCAGCGTCTCTCCCGCGAGCTTGAACACTGAAGCTTTCTTT
v_call: TRBV5-1; d_call: .; j_call: TRBJ1-1; cdr3_length: 14; clone_size: .; cdr3_aa: CASSLDVGGTEAFF; cdr3_nt: TGCGCCAGCAGCTTGGATGTGGGGGGTACTGAAGCTTTCTTT
v_call: TRBV29-1; d_call: .; j_call: TRBJ2-6; cdr3_length: 14; clone_size: .; cdr3_aa: CSVEGRAGANVLTF; cdr3_nt: TGCAGCGTTGAAGGTAGGGCTGGGGCCAACGTCCTGACTTTC
v_call: TRBV12-3/TRBV12-4; d_call: TRBD1; j_call: TRBJ1-6; cdr3_length: 19; clone_size: many; cdr3_aa: CASRHFLLTGDSYNSPLHF; cdr3_nt: TGTGCCAGCAGACATTTTCTTCTAACAGGGGATTCCTATAATTCACCCCTCCACTTT
v_call: TRBV20-1; d_call: TRBD1; j_call: TRBJ1-5; cdr3_length: 14; clone_size: .; cdr3_aa: CSAPGTGITIGQHF; cdr3_nt: TGCAGTGCGCCTGGGACAGGCATTACAATCGGTCAGCATTTT
v_call: TRBV7-2; d_call: .; j_call: TRBJ1-1; cdr3_length: 15; clone_size: many; cdr3_aa: CASSRGGFSNTEAFF; cdr3_nt: TGTGCCAGCAGCCGGGGGGGCTTTTCGAACACTGAAGCTTTCTTT
v_call: TRBV14; d_call: .; j_call: TRBJ1-3; cdr3_length: 13; clone_size: few; cdr3_aa: CASSQELGTASYF; cdr3_nt: TGTGCCAGCAGCCAAGAATTAGGGACCGCTTCTTATTTT
v_call: TRBV15; d_call: .; j_call: TRBJ1-1; cdr3_length: 13; clone_size: few; cdr3_aa: CATSRDVHTEAFF; cdr3_nt: TGTGCCACCAGCAGAGATGTCCACACTGAAGCTTTCTTT
v_call: TRBV15; d_call: TRBD2; j_call: TRBJ2-7; cdr3_length: 16; clone_size: .; cdr3_aa: CATSRVPSGEAYEQYF; cdr3_nt: TGTGCCACCAGCAGAGTTCCTAGCGGAGAGGCTTACGAGCAGTACTTC
v_call: TRBV27; d_call: .; j_call: TRBJ2-3; cdr3_length: 16; clone_size: .; cdr3_aa: CASSRPYSEGTDTQYF; cdr3_nt: TGTGCCAGCAGCCGCCCTTACTCAGAGGGCACAGATACGCAGTATTTT
v_call: TRBV7-2; d_call: .; j_call: TRBJ2-2; cdr3_length: 15; clone_size: many; cdr3_aa: CASSAEALNTGELFF; cdr3_nt: TGTGCCAGCAGCGCCGAGGCGCTTAACACCGGGGAGCTGTTTTTT
v_call: TRBV6-6; d_call: .; j_call: TRBJ2-7; cdr3_length: 14; clone_size: many; cdr3_aa: CASSYSRVSHEQYF; cdr3_nt: TGTGCCAGCAGTTACTCGAGGGTAAGCCACGAGCAGTACTTC
v_call: TRBV7-2; d_call: TRBD1; j_call: TRBJ1-2; cdr3_length: 14; clone_size: many; cdr3_aa: CASRTGQGKWGYTF; cdr3_nt: TGTGCCAGCAGGACTGGACAGGGAAAATGGGGCTACACCTTC
v_call: TRBV28; d_call: .; j_call: TRBJ2-2; cdr3_length: 15; clone_size: few; cdr3_aa: CASSRGRMNTGELFF; cdr3_nt: TGTGCCAGCAGTAGGGGGAGAATGAACACCGGGGAGCTGTTTTTT
v_call: TRBV11-2; d_call: .; j_call: TRBJ2-2; cdr3_length: 15; clone_size: many; cdr3_aa: CASSLPRSNTGELFF; cdr3_nt: TGTGCCAGCAGCTTACCTAGATCCAACACCGGGGAGCTGTTTTTT
v_call: TRBV10-3; d_call: .; j_call: TRBJ1-5; cdr3_length: 13; clone_size: few; cdr3_aa: CAISEAGDQPQHF; cdr3_nt: TGTGCCATCAGTGAGGCGGGGGATCAGCCCCAGCATTTT
v_call: TRBV7-3; d_call: TRBD1; j_call: TRBJ2-2; cdr3_length: 15; clone_size: many; cdr3_aa: CASSLTGQESGELFF; cdr3_nt: TGTGCCAGCAGCTTAACGGGACAGGAATCCGGGGAGCTGTTTTTT
v_call: TRBV27; d_call: .; j_call: TRBJ1-3; cdr3_length: 13; clone_size: many; cdr3_aa: CASSFDSGNTIYF; cdr3_nt: TGTGCCAGCAGTTTCGACTCTGGAAACACCATATATTTT
v_call: TRBV7-3; d_call: TRBD2; j_call: TRBJ2-1; cdr3_length: 18; clone_size: few; cdr3_aa: CASSPTSGRSVPNNEQFF; cdr3_nt: TGTGCCAGCAGCCCGACTAGCGGGAGGTCTGTTCCTAACAATGAGCAGTTCTTC
v_call: TRBV7-9; d_call: .; j_call: TRBJ1-5; cdr3_length: 15; clone_size: many; cdr3_aa: CASSLARDSNQPQHF; cdr3_nt: TGTGCCAGCAGCTTAGCTCGGGATAGCAATCAGCCCCAGCATTTT
v_call: TRBV29-1; d_call: .; j_call: TRBJ2-3; cdr3_length: 11; clone_size: .; cdr3_aa: CSVERADTQYF; cdr3_nt: TGCAGCGTTGAACGGGCAGATACGCAGTATTTT
v_call: TRBV12-3/TRBV12-4; d_call: .; j_call: TRBJ1-1; cdr3_length: 13; clone_size: few; cdr3_aa: CASSLRDYTEAFF; cdr3_nt: TGTGCCAGCAGTTTAAGGGATTACACTGAAGCTTTCTTT
v_call: TRBV5-5; d_call: .; j_call: TRBJ1-1; cdr3_length: 14; clone_size: few; cdr3_aa: CASSRRGGGTEAFF; cdr3_nt: TGTGCCAGCAGCCGGAGGGGAGGGGGGACTGAAGCTTTCTTT
v_call: TRBV4-2; d_call: TRBD1; j_call: TRBJ1-5; cdr3_length: 17; clone_size: .; cdr3_aa: CASSQDHRGMGNQPQHF; cdr3_nt: TGTGCCAGCAGCCAAGATCACAGGGGTATGGGCAATCAGCCCCAGCATTTT
v_call: TRBV5-1; d_call: .; j_call: TRBJ1-2; cdr3_length: 12; clone_size: .; cdr3_aa: CASSTGGDGYTF; cdr3_nt: TGCGCCAGCAGCACTGGGGGGGATGGCTACACCTTC